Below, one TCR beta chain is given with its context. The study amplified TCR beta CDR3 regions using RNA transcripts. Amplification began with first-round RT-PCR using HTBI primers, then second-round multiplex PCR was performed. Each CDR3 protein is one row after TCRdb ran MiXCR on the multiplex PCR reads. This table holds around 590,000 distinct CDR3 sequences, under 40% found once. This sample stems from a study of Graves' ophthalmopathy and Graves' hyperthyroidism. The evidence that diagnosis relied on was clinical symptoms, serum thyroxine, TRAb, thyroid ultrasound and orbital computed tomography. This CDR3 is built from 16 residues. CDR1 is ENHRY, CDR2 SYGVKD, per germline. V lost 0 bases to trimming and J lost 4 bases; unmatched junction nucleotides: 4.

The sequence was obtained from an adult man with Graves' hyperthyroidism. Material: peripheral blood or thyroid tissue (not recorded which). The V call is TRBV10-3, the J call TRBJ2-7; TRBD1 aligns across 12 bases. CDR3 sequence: CAISESGTGGKYEQYF. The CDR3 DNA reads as TGTGCCATCAGTGAGTCGGGGACAGGGGGCAAGTACGAGCAGTACTTC.